The 30 T cell receptor beta chains in this list originate from one sample, sequenced in a study of blood T cell repertoires in COVID-19. Profiled with immunoSEQ multiplex PCR; TCRdb holds only in-frame clones, not every one. The repertoire holds 150,000 to 200,000 clones, 90% seen once, with 0.53% in the top ten. Sequenced input: peripheral blood. All receptors come from a man aged 50 or older with acute or convalescent COVID-19.

V is TRBV6-1 and J is TRBJ1-3, with D unclear. Germline CDR1 and CDR2: MNHNS and SASEGT. The germline V and J ends were trimmed by 2 bases and 0 bases, with 11 bases remaining between them. The CDR3 is 16 residues long. Here the CDR3 DNA reads TGTGCCAGCAGTGAACGGGAGGCGAGCTCTGGAAACACCATATATTTT. Encoded protein: CASSEREASSGNTIYF.

V and J are TRBV19 and TRBJ2-4; D is unresolved. Per the germline V gene, CDR1 is LNHDA and CDR2 is SQIVND (reference sequence). CDR3 length: 15 residues. Trimming took 5 bases from V and 1 from J, leaving 12 bases between them. CDR3 sequence (DNA): TGTGCCAGTAGTGCGACCCGACTTGCCAAAAACATTCAGTACTTC. Translation gives CASSATRLAKNIQYF.

V usage is TRBV7-2 and J usage is TRBJ2-3; tentative D call: TRBD1 (5 bases). Germline loops: CDR1 SGHTA, CDR2 FQGNSA. V was trimmed by 5 bases and J by 4 bases, leaving 16 bases between them. The CDR3 runs 15 residues. The CDR3 region has the DNA TGTGCCAGCAGCGCGACAGTGTGGCGTGCAGATACGCAGTATTTT. Its protein is CASSATVWRADTQYF.

The chain combines TRBV7-2 with TRBJ2-7, with 13 bases aligning to TRBD2. The CDR3 spans 15 residues. With 5 bases clipped from V and 2 bases from J, the junction kept 3 bases outside the gene matches. Germline V gene lookup returns CDR1 SGHTA and CDR2 FQGNSA. In nucleotides, the CDR3 is TGTGCCAGCAGCCAGGGACTAGCGGGAACCTACGAGCAGTACGTC. This sequence encodes CASSQGLAGTYEQYV.

The chain carries TRBV7-2 and TRBJ2-5; 11 bases agree with TRBD2. Trimming at V came to 0 bases and at J to 6 bases, leaving 15 bases not matched to a gene. Germline lookup yields CDR1 SGHTA and CDR2 FQGNSA. The CDR3 consists of 19 residues. Here the CDR3 reads CASSLAPGTSGGGAKTQYF. CDR3 sequence (DNA): TGTGCCAGCAGCTTAGCCCCCGGGACTAGCGGAGGAGGGGCCAAGACCCAGTACTTC.

The V gene is TRBV5-4, the J gene TRBJ1-2; 12 nucleotides match TRBD1. The CDR3 extends over 15 amino acids. Germline V lookup: CDR1 SGHNT, CDR2 YYREEE (reference sequence). The V gene end was trimmed by 2 bases and the J gene end by 7 bases; junction bases not matched to a gene: 6. This chain's CDR3 is CASSLPGQGAVGYTF. The CDR3 nucleotides read TGTGCCAGCAGCTTACCGGGACAGGGGGCAGTTGGCTACACCTTC.

The V gene is TRBV24-1, the J gene TRBJ2-1; TRBD1 matches 10 bases. The ends lost 0 bases at V and 6 bases at J; junction bases unmatched: 1. CDR1 is KGHDR, CDR2 SFDVKD, per germline. CDR3 length: 15 residues. For the CDR3, the DNA is TGTGCCACCAGTGATTTGGGACAGGGGGGCAATGAGCAGTTCTTC. Translation gives CATSDLGQGGNEQFF.

The V and J genes are TRBV28 and TRBJ1-2; possibly TRBD1 for D (5 bases). The CDR3 sequence is 16 residues long. Trimming took off 4 bases at V and 6 bases at J, with 21 bases between the two ends. Germline CDR1 is MDHEN and CDR2 is SYDVKM. The DNA for the CDR3 is TGTGCCAGCAGTTCTTTAGGCGGGACCCTATCCCATGGCTACACCTTC. Amino acids: CASSSLGGTLSHGYTF.

V usage is TRBV9 and J usage is TRBJ2-7, with TRBD2 matching over 7 bases. CDR1 is SGDLS, CDR2 YYNGEE, per germline. With V trimmed by 4 bases and J by 4 bases, 8 bases remained unmatched. This CDR3 spans 14 amino acids. The DNA for the CDR3 is TGTGCCAGCAGCCCCCGGCGGGGGTCTTACGAGCAGTACTTC. Its translation is CASSPRRGSYEQYF.

The J gene is TRBJ2-1, the V gene TRBV24-1; 9 nucleotides agree with TRBD2. CDR1 and CDR2 (germline): KGHDR, SFDVKD. J gave up 5 bases and V 4 bases, and 2 bases lay outside the gene matches. The CDR3 consists of 14 residues. The CDR3 DNA sequence: TGTGCCACCAGTGACCGGACTAGCGACAATGAGCAGTTCTTC. Its translation is CATSDRTSDNEQFF.

V is TRBV12-3 or TRBV12-4 and J is TRBJ2-5, with D uncertain. The V gene lost 4 bases and the J gene lost 5 bases, with 2 bases spanning the gap. The CDR3 spans 10 residues. This chain's CDR3 is CASSSETQYF. In nucleotides, the CDR3 is TGTGCCAGCAGTTCGGAGACCCAGTACTTC.

The chain links TRBV28 to TRBJ2-7; 10 bases match TRBD1. This CDR3 region has 13 residues. Per the germline V gene, CDR1 is MDHEN and CDR2 is SYDVKM. J lost 9 bases, V lost 8 bases, and 10 bases had no gene match. The CDR3 protein is CASWGRQGARQYF. The CDR3, as DNA: TGTGCCAGCTGGGGGCGACAGGGGGCGAGGCAGTACTTC.

This chain links TRBV6-6 with TRBJ2-3, with 8 bases fitting TRBD2. The junction had 1 base not matched to a gene; V was cut back by 8 bases and J by 3 bases. This CDR3 is built from 12 residues. Germline V gives CDR1 MNHNY, CDR2 SVGAGI (reference sequence). The CDR3 DNA follows: TGTGCCAGCCGGGGGGGAACAGATACGCAGTATTTT. Its translation is CASRGGTDTQYF.

This clone has only a few counts. This chain joins TRBV3-1 (or the pseudogene TRBV3-2) and TRBJ2-7; tentative D call: TRBD1 (5 bases). Germline CDR1 and CDR2: LGHDT and YNNKEL (reference sequence). Trimming took 4 bases from V and 6 from J, leaving 10 bases between them. The CDR3 is 12 amino acids. This CDR3 reads CASSRGSREQYF. The CDR3 DNA sequence: TGTGCCAGCAGCCGGGGCTCTCGCGAGCAGTACTTC.

This chain connects TRBV19 to TRBJ1-5; 11 bases fit TRBD1. The CDR3 loop spans 17 amino acids. Germline V lookup: CDR1 LNHDA, CDR2 SQIVND (reference sequence). The V segment lost 5 bases and the J segment 4 bases; nucleotides outside the gene matches: 10. CDR3 loop: CASSLRTGGKWNQPQHF. In DNA form, the CDR3 reads TGTGCCAGTAGTCTTCGGACAGGGGGCAAATGGAATCAGCCCCAGCATTTT. Using reference TRBV19 and TRBJ1-5 for the parts outside the CDR3, the full variable domain is DGGITQSPKYLFRKEGQNVTLSCEQNLNHDAMYWYRQDPGQGLRLIYYSQIVNDFQKGDIAEGYSVSREKKESFPLTVTSAQKNPTAFYLCASSLRTGGKWNQPQHFGDGTRLSIL.

This chain connects TRBV7-3 to TRBJ2-1; 10 bases line up with TRBD2. V shed 5 bases and J 15 bases; nucleotides not matched to a gene: 13. Looked up from germline, CDR1 is SGHTA and CDR2 is FQGTGA. The CDR3 extends over 14 amino acids. The CDR3 DNA reads TGTGCCAGCAGCCTCGGGGTAGCGGGAGGTCCGCGGTTCTTC. Amino acid sequence: CASSLGVAGGPRFF.

This rearrangement joins TRBV6-5 to TRBJ2-7; 9 nucleotides match TRBD1. With 6 bases clipped from V and 2 bases from J, the junction kept 5 bases outside the gene matches. Germline CDR1 is MNHEY and CDR2 is SVGAGI. The CDR3 has 14 residues. The CDR3 loop reads CASSTGGAPYEQYV. The CDR3 DNA reads TGTGCCAGCAGCACAGGGGGCGCACCCTACGAGCAGTACGTC.

The table lists this clone with a count of one. J is TRBJ1-2 and V is TRBV7-9; perhaps TRBD1 as D (6 bases). Deletions cut 5 bases from V and 8 bases from J, with 15 bases between. Germline assignment: CDR1 SEHNR and CDR2 FQNEAQ (reference sequence). The CDR3 sequence is 13 residues long. CDR3 sequence reads: CASSPTGIVGYTF. The CDR3 bases are TGTGCCAGCAGCCCCACAGGGATTGTCGGCTACACCTTC.

V and J are TRBV28 and TRBJ2-3; the D gene is possibly TRBD1 (6 bases). Trimming pared 6 bases from V and 0 bases from J, leaving 10 bases between. This CDR3 contains 14 residues. The V gene's germline CDR1 is MDHEN and CDR2 SYDVKM. The CDR3 spells CASSRTASTDTQYF. The CDR3 DNA is TGTGCCAGCAGCCGGACAGCGAGCACAGATACGCAGTATTTT. The complete variable domain, with remaining parts taken from reference TRBV28 and TRBJ2-3, reads DVKVTQSSRYLVKRTGEKVFLECVQDMDHENMFWYRQDPGLGLRLIYFSYDVKMKEKGDIPEGYSVSREKKERFSLILESASTNQTSMYLCASSRTASTDTQYFGPGTRLTVL.

The rearrangement links TRBV28 to TRBJ2-7; TRBD2 matches at 8 bases. Trimming took 4 bases from V and 6 from J; bases not matched to a gene: 2. The CDR3 length is 12 residues. CDR1 and CDR2 from the germline V gene are MDHEN and SYDVKM. CDR3 nucleotides: TGTGCCAGCAGTTCCGCGGGGGGCGAGCAGTACTTC. Amino acids: CASSSAGGEQYF.

This chain uses TRBV28 with TRBJ2-7, with 9 bases aligning to TRBD1. Germline trimming cut 5 bases from V and 2 bases from J; bases unmatched to any gene: 16. CDR1 is MDHEN and CDR2 is SYDVKM in the germline V gene. The CDR3 extends over 18 amino acids. The CDR3 DNA reads TGTGCCAGCAGTACACGGGACAGGGCCCCGGGCCTAGCCTACGAGCAGTACTTC. Translation gives CASSTRDRAPGLAYEQYF.

The gene calls are TRBV27 and TRBJ1-2; D is perhaps TRBD1 (6 bases). The germline V gene encodes CDR1 MNHEY and CDR2 SMNVEV (reference sequence). The CDR3 is 15 amino acids. The germline V and J ends were trimmed by 0 bases and 11 bases, with 19 bases remaining between them. The CDR3 nucleotides are TGTGCCAGCAGTTTATCGAGAGGCAGGGGAATAGGTTACACCTTC. Its translation: CASSLSRGRGIGYTF.

V usage is TRBV19 and J usage is TRBJ2-1; TRBD2 matches 8 bases. CDR1 is LNHDA and CDR2 is SQIVND in the germline V gene (reference sequence). J was trimmed by 6 bases and V by 1 base; bases with no gene match: 5. This CDR3 is 15 amino acids long. CDR3 sequence reads: CASSIVATSVNEQFF. In DNA, the CDR3 is TGTGCCAGTAGTATAGTCGCGACTAGCGTCAATGAGCAGTTCTTC.

V gene TRBV6-6 combines with J gene TRBJ2-2; 10 bases are a match to TRBD2. The CDR3 is 15 residues long. V shed 5 bases and J 5 bases; nucleotides not matched to a gene: 5. Looked up from germline, CDR1 is MNHNY and CDR2 is SVGAGI (reference sequence). The CDR3 nucleotides read TGTGCCAGCAGTCAAGCGGGGGGGCGAACCGGGGAGCTGTTTTTT. Protein sequence: CASSQAGGRTGELFF.

The chain recombines TRBV4-1 with TRBJ2-1; TRBD2 agrees at 12 bases. The CDR3 extends over 17 amino acids. The V gene's germline CDR1 is MGHRA and CDR2 YSYEKL. V gave up 0 bases and J gave up 4 bases; unmatched junction bases: 4. The CDR3 nucleotides read TGCGCCAGCAGCCAAGAGACTAGCGGGAGCGGATACAATGAGCAGTTCTTC. This gives the protein CASSQETSGSGYNEQFF.

The V and J genes are TRBV9 and TRBJ1-1; TRBD1 might be the D (6 bases). CDR3 length: 15 residues. Trimming cost V 4 bases and J 0 bases, with 13 bases left between them. CDR1 and CDR2 (germline): SGDLS, YYNGEE. The CDR3 protein is CASSQQGTLNTEAFF. Written as DNA, the CDR3 is TGTGCCAGCAGCCAGCAGGGGACCTTGAACACTGAAGCTTTCTTT.

This clone has only one observation. The chain uses TRBV27 and TRBJ2-7; D ambiguous. Looked up from germline, CDR1 is MNHEY and CDR2 is SMNVEV (reference sequence). The ends were cut back, 5 bases at V and 7 bases at J, with 18 bases in the middle. The CDR3 length is 14 residues. The CDR3 nucleotides read TGTGCCAGCAGTCCCTACCCCCCCTTTTATGAGCAGTACGTC. This translates into CASSPYPPFYEQYV.

V and J are TRBV27 and TRBJ2-1; the D gene is possibly TRBD1 (6 bases). The germline gives CDR1 MNHEY, CDR2 SMNVEV (reference sequence). The CDR3 contains 15 residues. V was shortened by 3 bases and J by 8 bases, with 17 bases between the two germline ends. CDR3 sequence (DNA): TGTGCCAGCAGTTTGAGGTTCAGGGGTGGCGATGAGCAGTTCTTC. Residues: CASSLRFRGGDEQFF.

The chain carries TRBV10-3 and TRBJ2-2; 9 bases are shared with TRBD1. J was trimmed by 1 base and V by 5 bases; bases with no gene match: 2. The CDR3 loop spans 15 amino acids. From germline, CDR1 is ENHRY and CDR2 SYGVKD. In nucleotides, the CDR3 is TGTGCCATCAGTCCGGGACAGGGGAACACCGGGGAGCTGTTTTTT. It yields the protein CAISPGQGNTGELFF.

V usage is TRBV19 and J usage is TRBJ2-1, with D possibly being TRBD1 (6 bases). The CDR3 extends over 16 amino acids. Germline V gene lookup returns CDR1 LNHDA and CDR2 SQIVND (reference sequence). The V end was cut by 6 bases, the J end by 1 base, with 16 bases between. CDR3 sequence: CASSRKGDGSYNEQFF. Here the CDR3 DNA reads TGTGCCAGTAGCCGGAAGGGGGATGGATCCTACAATGAGCAGTTCTTC.